This note documents a single T cell receptor beta chain sequence. Antigen unknown. The CDR3 has 14 amino acids. Germline-derived CDR1 and CDR2 are SGHVS and FQNEAQ. Trimming pared 7 bases from V and 0 bases from J, leaving 10 bases between. The entry originates in a study of T cells in localized non-small cell lung cancer. Regarding the study as a whole: Blood T cell density predicted longer survival; adjacent-lung clonality, shorter. Exceeding tumor, uninvolved adjacent lung had the highest T cell clonality. Across samples, adjacent lung featured a median roughly 61 of the top 100 tumor clones.

Libraries were prepared by immunoSEQ multiplex PCR; TCRdb keeps only in-frame clonotypes and omits some of them. The repertoire consists of about 57,000 clones, with about nine tenths occurring once and the leading ten covering about 20%. The clonotype comes from a man aged 35-75 years with stage I lung adenocarcinoma. The V gene is TRBV7-8, the J gene TRBJ1-5, with D unclear. Sequences were derived from peripheral blood, sampled before any cancer treatment. The CDR3 nucleotides are TGTGCCAGCAAATTGGGTTCTAGCAATCAGCCCCAGCATTTT. Translated, it gives CASKLGSSNQPQHF.